Each of the 25 T cell receptor beta chains below was sequenced from the same sample in a study of CD8+CD57+ T cells in acquired aplastic anemia. It was patients with CD8+CD57+ cell expansion by flow cytometry who were chosen for sequencing. The TCR beta profiling, which covered VDJ combination and CDR3 sequence, was carried out using genomic DNA as the template. TCRdb used MiXCR to reprocess the reads, holding one entry per CDR3 protein. The sample records just over 450,000 distinct CDR3 sequences, approximately 32% being singletons. The sample comprised sorted CD4+, CD8+, or CD8+CD57+ T cells (not recorded which) from PBMCs. Receptors originate from a human donor with aplastic anemia.

This clonotype occurred many times. The rearrangement joins TRBV2 to TRBJ2-3, with 10 bases identical to TRBD2. The CDR3 contains 15 residues. J was trimmed by 4 bases and V by 5 bases; bases with no gene match: 6. CDR1 is SNHLY and CDR2 is FYNNEI in the germline V gene. CDR3 bases: TGTGCCAGCAGTATCAGCGGGAGGGCATCAGATACGCAGTATTTT. It is translated as CASSISGRASDTQYF.

This clonotype was observed at least ten times. This sequence joins TRBV3-1 and TRBJ2-7, with D tentatively TRBD1 (6 bases). Germline V gene data show CDR1 as LGHDT and CDR2 as YNNKEL (reference sequence). This CDR3 has 12 amino acids. Deletions cut 1 base from V and 9 bases from J, with 10 bases between. CDR3 DNA sequence: TGTGCCAGCAGCCAAGTCCTGGACAGGCAGTACTTC. Translated, it gives CASSQVLDRQYF.

This clonotype was seen many times. The chain employs TRBV12-3 or TRBV12-4 and TRBJ1-2; 7 positions match TRBD1. Trimming cost V 6 bases and J 6 bases; bases outside gene matches: 7. The CDR3 runs to 13 residues. The CDR3: CASSPRGVDGYTF. The CDR3 DNA sequence: TGTGCCAGCAGCCCCAGGGGGGTGGATGGCTACACCTTC.

This clonotype was recorded a few times. This rearrangement joins TRBV7-2 to TRBJ2-7, with D perhaps TRBD1 or TRBD2 (6 bases each). Germline CDR1 SGHTA, CDR2 FQGNSA. The CDR3 totals 15 residues. The V end lost 0 bases, the J end lost 3 bases, and 12 bases lay between the germline ends. CDR3 sequence (DNA): TGTGCCAGCAGCTTAGCTCGGGGGCCAAACTACGAGCAGTACTTC. This sequence encodes CASSLARGPNYEQYF.

This clonotype was detected only a few times. DNA of the CDR3: TGTGCCAGCAGCGTAGGGACTCCTAGCACAGATACGCAGTATTTT. It translates to CASSVGTPSTDTQYF. This rearrangement joins TRBV5-4 to TRBJ2-3, with a tentative D call TRBD2 (6 bases). CDR1 and CDR2 from the germline V gene are SGHNT and YYREEE (reference sequence). CDR3 length equals 15 residues. Trimming left V 4 bases short and J 0 bases short, with 12 bases between.

Many counts were recorded for this clonotype. The chain is built from TRBV5-4 and TRBJ2-7; 10 bases fit TRBD1. J gave up 6 bases and V 4 bases, and 10 bases lay outside the gene matches. The CDR3 contains 15 residues. Looked up from germline, CDR1 is SGHNT and CDR2 is YYREEE (reference sequence). As DNA, the CDR3 is TGTGCCAGCAGCCTGTCGAGAGGACAGGGGGTCGAGCAGTACTTC. Its translation is CASSLSRGQGVEQYF.

This clonotype was detected many times. As DNA, the CDR3 is TGTGCCAGTAGTGACGGGCCAGTGAATTCACCCCTCCACTTT. Encoded protein: CASSDGPVNSPLHF. The V gene is TRBV19, the J gene TRBJ1-6; D is unresolved. Germline V gene lookup returns CDR1 LNHDA and CDR2 SQIVND (reference sequence). The CDR3 is 14 amino acids. Trimming left V 5 bases short and J 7 bases short, with 12 bases between.

This sequence joins TRBV7-2 and TRBJ1-5; D remains unclear. The CDR3 is 14 residues long. Trimming took 3 bases from V and 6 from J, leaving 12 bases between them. Germline CDR1 reads SGHTA; CDR2 reads FQGNSA. In DNA form, the CDR3 reads TGTGCCAGCAGCTTCGGGCCCCTGGGTCAGCCCCAGCATTTT. Translating gives CASSFGPLGQPQHF.

This clonotype was seen many times. The chain uses TRBV5-6 and TRBJ1-6; a possible D gene is TRBD1 (6 bases). The CDR3 is made up of 16 amino acids. Trimming pared 4 bases from V and 10 bases from J, leaving 21 bases between. From germline, CDR1 is SGHDT and CDR2 YYEEEE. The CDR3 DNA sequence: TGTGCCAGCAGCCGTTGGACAGCCGAGTTCGGGTCACCCCTCCACTTT. Protein: CASSRWTAEFGSPLHF.

This clonotype was observed a handful of times. Since a much larger clone is just one base distant, this may be a read error. The V gene is TRBV10-3, the J gene TRBJ2-3; 13 bases align to TRBD2. Trimming removed 4 bases from V and 5 bases from J; junction bases left unmatched: 0. The germline V gene has CDR1 ENHRY and CDR2 SYGVKD. The CDR3 is 14 residues long. The CDR3 is CAISGLAGGDTQYF. CDR3 sequence (DNA): TGTGCCATCAGTGGACTAGCGGGGGGAGATACGCAGTATTTT.

This clonotype has only one observation. The chain uses TRBV16 and TRBJ2-3; 11 positions match TRBD2. V lost 6 bases, J lost 4 bases, and 9 bases stayed unmatched. From germline, CDR1 is KGHSY and CDR2 FQNENV. This CDR3 spans 16 amino acids. DNA for the CDR3: TGTGCCAGCAGTCAAATAGCGGGGGGGCCCGCAGATACGCAGTATTTT. Its translation: CASSQIAGGPADTQYF.

The rearrangement joins TRBV2 to TRBJ2-5; maybe TRBD2 (5 bases). Germline V gives CDR1 SNHLY, CDR2 FYNNEI. This CDR3 spans 14 amino acids. V was trimmed by 9 bases and J by 6 bases, leaving 20 bases between them. The DNA of the CDR3 is TGTGCCAGTAGTATTGTGGGAGAGATGAAGACCCAGTACTTC. Its protein is CASSIVGEMKTQYF. Filled out from reference TRBV2 and TRBJ2-5, the complete variable domain reads EPEVTQTPSHQVTQMGQEVILRCVPISNHLYFYWYRQILGQKVEFLVSFYNNEISEKSEIFDDQFSVERPDGSNFTLKIRSTKLEDSAMYFCASSIVGEMKTQYFGPGTRLLVL.

The chain recombines TRBV24-1 with TRBJ2-1, with TRBD2 identical over 11 bases. V was pared by 11 bases and J by 9 bases, with 14 bases of the junction left unmatched. The germline V gene has CDR1 KGHDR and CDR2 SFDVKD. This CDR3 is built from 15 residues. The CDR3 nucleotides are TGTGCCAGCAGCTCACTAGCGGGAGTGTGGGGTGAGCAGTTCTTC. It codes for CASSSLAGVWGEQFF.

The rearrangement links TRBV15 to TRBJ1-5; a possible D gene is TRBD1 (6 bases). Germline V gene data show CDR1 as LNHNV and CDR2 as YYDKDF (reference sequence). V was cut by 0 bases and J by 1 base, with 7 bases left in between. The CDR3 totals 15 residues. CDR3 sequence: CATSREGASNQPQHF. In nucleotides, the CDR3 is TGTGCCACCAGCAGAGAGGGGGCGAGCAATCAGCCCCAGCATTTT.

This chain links TRBV11-2 with TRBJ2-3; perhaps TRBD2 as D (5 bases). Trimming removed 5 bases at V and 3 bases at J, with 12 bases between. CDR3 length: 14 amino acids. Germline V lookup: CDR1 SGHAT, CDR2 FQNNGV. Written as DNA, the CDR3 is TGTGCCAGCAGCCCCTGGACTGGGACAGATACGCAGTATTTT. It translates to CASSPWTGTDTQYF.

The chain recombines TRBV14 with TRBJ2-1; unclear D gene. V lost 2 bases, J lost 0 bases, and 8 bases lay in between. This CDR3 is 15 amino acids long. Germline loops: CDR1 SGHDN, CDR2 FVKESK. The DNA of the CDR3 is TGTGCCAGCAGCCAATCGGCCAGCTCCTACAATGAGCAGTTCTTC. Amino acid sequence: CASSQSASSYNEQFF.

In this sample, this clonotype turned up many times. The chain couples TRBV10-1 to TRBJ2-3; TRBD1 agrees at 7 bases. Trimming took 7 bases from V and 2 from J; bases not matched to a gene: 12. The CDR3 runs to 16 residues. The germline V gene encodes CDR1 WNHNN and CDR2 SYGVQD (reference sequence). The CDR3 nucleotides are TGCGCCAGCAAAAGAGGAGACAGGGATTACACAGATACGCAGTATTTT. It translates to CASKRGDRDYTDTQYF.

This clonotype was detected many times. This chain uses TRBV10-3 with TRBJ1-6, with D possibly matching TRBD1 (5 bases). The ends were cut back, 4 bases at V and 10 bases at J, with 11 bases in the middle. This CDR3 has 13 residues. Germline CDR1 and CDR2: ENHRY and SYGVKD. CDR3 nucleotides: TGTGCCATCAGTGCGGGGGTACAATCACCCCTCCACTTT. Translated: CAISAGVQSPLHF.

This chain uses TRBV2 with TRBJ1-1; TRBD1 matches 7 bases. Germline assignment: CDR1 SNHLY and CDR2 FYNNEI. The junction had 14 bases not matched to a gene; V was cut back by 6 bases and J by 7 bases. The CDR3 spans 15 residues. The CDR3 DNA sequence: TGTGCCAGCAGAAGCGAAGAGACAGGGTCTAGTGAAGCTTTCTTT. The encoded protein is CASRSEETGSSEAFF.

This clonotype came up many times. The V call is TRBV19, the J call TRBJ1-5, with D possibly matching TRBD1 (5 bases). The V and J ends lost 8 bases and 6 bases respectively, with 17 bases between them. Germline CDR1 and CDR2: LNHDA and SQIVND (reference sequence). This CDR3 spans 14 amino acids. The CDR3 DNA follows: TGTGCCAGTGCCCCGGGACCGAGTCCTCAGCCCCAGCATTTT. Translated: CASAPGPSPQPQHF.

This chain connects TRBV9 to TRBJ1-1, with a possible D match to TRBD1 (5 bases). V was trimmed by 0 bases and J by 1 base, leaving 10 bases between them. The germline V gene encodes CDR1 SGDLS and CDR2 YYNGEE. CDR3 length: 15 amino acids. The CDR3 nucleotides read TGTGCCAGCAGCGTAGGGCAGGGTAGGAACACTGAAGCTTTCTTT. This sequence encodes CASSVGQGRNTEAFF.

This clonotype has a single count. The V and J genes are TRBV10-3 and TRBJ2-3; no reliable D call. Between the trimmed V and J ends, which lost 10 bases and 2 bases, there was a span of 16 bases. The CDR3 is made up of 14 amino acids. Germline V CDR1 and CDR2: ENHRY, SYGVKD. The CDR3 region has the DNA TGTGCCAGCAGAATGGAGAGTTTCACAGATACGCAGTATTTT. It translates to CASRMESFTDTQYF.

This chain joins TRBV2 and TRBJ1-1; possibly TRBD1 for D (5 bases). Trimming took off 5 bases at V and 4 bases at J, with 14 bases between the two ends. The germline V gene encodes CDR1 SNHLY and CDR2 FYNNEI. The CDR3 contains 14 residues. CDR3 amino acids: CASSSPSGGTEAFF. The CDR3 DNA follows: TGTGCCAGCAGTTCTCCCTCGGGGGGCACTGAAGCTTTCTTT.

The sample holds many counts of this clonotype. The chain employs TRBV7-2 and TRBJ1-1; D remains unclear. V shed 5 bases and J shed 6 bases, with 13 bases lying between them. Per germline, CDR1 SGHTA and CDR2 FQGNSA. The CDR3 is 13 amino acids. The CDR3, as DNA: TGTGCCAGCAGCATACACACGGGATCTGAAGCTTTCTTT. This encodes CASSIHTGSEAFF.

V is TRBV20-1 and J is TRBJ2-4; D might be TRBD1 (5 bases). V was pared by 3 bases and J by 0 bases, with 12 bases between. This CDR3 is 15 amino acids long. Germline CDR1 reads DFQATT; CDR2 reads SNEGSKA (reference sequence). The CDR3 DNA sequence: TGCAGTGCTAGTTCTTTGACAGAAGCCAAAAACATTCAGTACTTC. Amino acid sequence: CSASSLTEAKNIQYF.